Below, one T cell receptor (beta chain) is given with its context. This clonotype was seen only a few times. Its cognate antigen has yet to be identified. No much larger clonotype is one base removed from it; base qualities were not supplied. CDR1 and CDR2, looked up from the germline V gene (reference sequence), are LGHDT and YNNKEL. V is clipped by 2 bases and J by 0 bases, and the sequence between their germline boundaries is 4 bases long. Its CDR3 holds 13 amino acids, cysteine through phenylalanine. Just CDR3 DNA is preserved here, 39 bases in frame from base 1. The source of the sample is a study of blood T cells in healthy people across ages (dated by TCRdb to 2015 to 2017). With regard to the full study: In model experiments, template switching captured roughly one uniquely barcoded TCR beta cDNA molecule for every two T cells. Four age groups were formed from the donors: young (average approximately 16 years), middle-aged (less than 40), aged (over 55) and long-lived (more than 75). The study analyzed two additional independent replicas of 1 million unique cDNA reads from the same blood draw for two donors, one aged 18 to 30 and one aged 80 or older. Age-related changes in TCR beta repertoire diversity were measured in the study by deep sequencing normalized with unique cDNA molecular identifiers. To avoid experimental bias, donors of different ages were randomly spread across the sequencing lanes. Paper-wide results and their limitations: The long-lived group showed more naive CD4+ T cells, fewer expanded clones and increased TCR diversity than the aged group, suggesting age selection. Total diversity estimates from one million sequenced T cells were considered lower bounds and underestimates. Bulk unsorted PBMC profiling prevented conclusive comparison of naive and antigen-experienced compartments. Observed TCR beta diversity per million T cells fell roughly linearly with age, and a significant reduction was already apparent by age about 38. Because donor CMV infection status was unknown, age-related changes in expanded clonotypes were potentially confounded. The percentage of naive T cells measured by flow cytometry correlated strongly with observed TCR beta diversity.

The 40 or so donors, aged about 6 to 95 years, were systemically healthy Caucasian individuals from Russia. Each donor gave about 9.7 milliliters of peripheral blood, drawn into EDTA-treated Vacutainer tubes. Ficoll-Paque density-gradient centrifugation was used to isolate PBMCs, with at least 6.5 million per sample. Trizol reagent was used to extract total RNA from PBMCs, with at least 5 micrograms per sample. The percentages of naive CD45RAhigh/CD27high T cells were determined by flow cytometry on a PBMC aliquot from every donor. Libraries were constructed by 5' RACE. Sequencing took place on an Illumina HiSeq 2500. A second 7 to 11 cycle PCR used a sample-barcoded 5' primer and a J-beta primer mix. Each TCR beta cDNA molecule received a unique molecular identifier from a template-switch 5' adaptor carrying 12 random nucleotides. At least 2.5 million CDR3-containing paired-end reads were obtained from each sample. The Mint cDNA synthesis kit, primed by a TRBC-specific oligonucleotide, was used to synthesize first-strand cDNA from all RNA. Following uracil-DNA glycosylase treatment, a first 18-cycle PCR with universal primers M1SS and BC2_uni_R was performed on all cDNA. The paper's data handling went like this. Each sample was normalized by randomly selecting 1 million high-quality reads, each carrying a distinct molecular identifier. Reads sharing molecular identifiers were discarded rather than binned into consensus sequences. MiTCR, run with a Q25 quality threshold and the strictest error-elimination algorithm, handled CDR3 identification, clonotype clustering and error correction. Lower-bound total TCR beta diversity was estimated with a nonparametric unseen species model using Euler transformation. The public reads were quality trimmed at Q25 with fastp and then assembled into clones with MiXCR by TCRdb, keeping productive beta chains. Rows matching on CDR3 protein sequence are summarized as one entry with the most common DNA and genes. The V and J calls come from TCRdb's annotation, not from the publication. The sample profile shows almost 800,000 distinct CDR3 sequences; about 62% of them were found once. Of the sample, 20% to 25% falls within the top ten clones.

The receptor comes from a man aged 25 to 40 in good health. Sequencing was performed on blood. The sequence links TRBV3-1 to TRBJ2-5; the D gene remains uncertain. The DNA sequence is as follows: TGTGCCAGCAGCCAACAGTACCAAGAGACCCAGTACTTC. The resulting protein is CASSQQYQETQYF.